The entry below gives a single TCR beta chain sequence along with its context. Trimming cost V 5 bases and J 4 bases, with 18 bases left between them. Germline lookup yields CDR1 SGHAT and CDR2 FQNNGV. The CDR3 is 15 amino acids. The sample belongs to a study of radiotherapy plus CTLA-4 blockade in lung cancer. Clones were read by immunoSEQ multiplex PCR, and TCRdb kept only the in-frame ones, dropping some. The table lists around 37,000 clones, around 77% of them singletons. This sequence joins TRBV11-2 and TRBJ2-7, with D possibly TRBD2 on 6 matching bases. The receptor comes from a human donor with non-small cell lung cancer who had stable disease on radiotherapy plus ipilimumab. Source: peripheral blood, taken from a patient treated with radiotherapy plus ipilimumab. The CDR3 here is CASSVTPSGGYEQYF. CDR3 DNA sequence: TGTGCCAGCAGCGTAACCCCTTCCGGAGGGTACGAGCAGTACTTC.